Sequencing of this TCR beta chain was carried out in a study of T-cell reconstitution after alpha-beta-depleted transplantation in children. Preparing the TCRbeta library involved the use of unique molecular identifiers. TCRdb re-analysed the PCR reads in MiXCR, keeping a single row per CDR3 protein. The table records hundreds of thousands of distinct CDR3 sequences, about a tenth of them present only once. This CDR3 spans 15 amino acids. CDR1 and CDR2 (germline): DFQATT, SNEGSKA (reference sequence). V lost 0 bases and J lost 3; bases outside the gene matches: 2. This clonotype showed up just a few times.

The input for sequencing was PBMCs, taken before TCRalphabeta/CD19-depleted stem cell transplant. This clonotype originated in a child younger than two with acute myeloid leukemia, due to receive a stem cell transplant. The chain combines TRBV20-1 with TRBJ2-1; 10 bases are a match to TRBD2. In DNA, the CDR3 is TGCAGTGCTAGAGATCCTAGCGGGGGCTACAATGAGCAGTTCTTC. This translates into CSARDPSGGYNEQFF.